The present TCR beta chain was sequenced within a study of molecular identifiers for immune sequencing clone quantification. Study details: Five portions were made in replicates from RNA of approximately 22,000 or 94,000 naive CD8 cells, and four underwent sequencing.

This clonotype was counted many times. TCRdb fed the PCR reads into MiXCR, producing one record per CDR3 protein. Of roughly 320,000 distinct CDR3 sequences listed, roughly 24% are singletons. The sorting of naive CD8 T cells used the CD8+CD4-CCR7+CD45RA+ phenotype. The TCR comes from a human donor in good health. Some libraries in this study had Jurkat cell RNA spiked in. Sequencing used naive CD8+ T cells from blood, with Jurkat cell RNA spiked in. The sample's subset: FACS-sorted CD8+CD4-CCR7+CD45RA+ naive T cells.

The CDR3 coding sequence is TGCAGCGTCGGGACAGCTCGAAGGTACGAGCAGTACTTC. This sequence encodes CSVGTARRYEQYF. This sequence joins TRBV29-1 and TRBJ2-7, with 7 bases lining up with TRBD1. Trimming took 6 bases from V and 4 from J; bases not matched to a gene: 9. CDR1 and CDR2 from the germline V gene are SQVTM and ANQGSEA. The CDR3 loop spans 13 amino acids.